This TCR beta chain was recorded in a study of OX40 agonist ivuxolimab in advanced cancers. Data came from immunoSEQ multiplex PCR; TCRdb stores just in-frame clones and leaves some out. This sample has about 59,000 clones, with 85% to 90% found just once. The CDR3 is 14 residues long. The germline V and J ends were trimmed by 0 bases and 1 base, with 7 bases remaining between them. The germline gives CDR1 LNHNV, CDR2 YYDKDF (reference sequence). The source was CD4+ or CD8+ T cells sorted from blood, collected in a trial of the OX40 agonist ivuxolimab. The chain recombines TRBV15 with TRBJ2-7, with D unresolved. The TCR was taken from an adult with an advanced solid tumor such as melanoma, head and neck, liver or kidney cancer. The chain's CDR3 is CATSRDLNSYEQYF. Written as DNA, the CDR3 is TGTGCCACCAGCAGAGATCTTAATTCCTACGAGCAGTACTTC.